This T cell receptor (beta chain) was profiled in a study of blood T cell repertoires in COVID-19. Background on the study: Sites across the United States, Italy and Spain contributed samples from acute and convalescent COVID-19. PBMCs, B-cell-depleted T cells, or T cells were the source of the cDNA or gDNA that made up the material.

Looked up from germline, CDR1 is SNHLY and CDR2 is FYNNEI. The CDR3 consists of 13 residues. Between the trimmed V and J ends, which lost 7 bases and 6 bases, there was a span of 12 bases. The table came from immunoSEQ multiplex PCR; TCRdb's copy has only in-frame clones and leaves some out. The data show some 180,000 clones, approximately 90% seen once. The Seattle site enrolled patients during active infection and followed them longitudinally. This sequence originates from a man in his late teens or twenties with COVID-19, enrolled during active disease. This rearrangement joins TRBV2 to TRBJ1-4, with D unclear. The sequenced sample was peripheral blood. The CDR3 coding sequence is TGTGCCAGCATTGGATTGGGCCATGAAAAACTGTTTTTT. It codes for CASIGLGHEKLFF.